This TCR beta chain was sequenced for a study of T-cell memory formation after mild COVID-19. V was pared by 1 base and J by 3 bases, with 6 bases between. This CDR3 has 14 amino acids. CDR1 and CDR2 (germline): MGHRA, YSYEKL. Notes on the study in general: Contracting clones localized mainly to CM and EM when CD4+ and mainly to EMRA when CD8+.

To note about this clonotype: What it binds is unknown.

MiXCR, run by TCRdb on the 5' RACE reads, gives a single entry per CDR3 protein. The data show approximately 430,000 distinct CDR3 sequences, around a quarter seen once. The sequenced sample was PBMCs or a T cell subset sorted from them (not recorded which). The receptor was derived from an adult woman who had mild COVID-19 (a few samples of this study predate the infection). Cell type and time point are not known. The V call is TRBV4-1, the J call TRBJ2-2; D gene unclear. CDR3 in DNA: TGCGCCAGCAGCCAAGTCCCGGACACCGGGGAGCTGTTTTTT. Translating it yields CASSQVPDTGELFF.